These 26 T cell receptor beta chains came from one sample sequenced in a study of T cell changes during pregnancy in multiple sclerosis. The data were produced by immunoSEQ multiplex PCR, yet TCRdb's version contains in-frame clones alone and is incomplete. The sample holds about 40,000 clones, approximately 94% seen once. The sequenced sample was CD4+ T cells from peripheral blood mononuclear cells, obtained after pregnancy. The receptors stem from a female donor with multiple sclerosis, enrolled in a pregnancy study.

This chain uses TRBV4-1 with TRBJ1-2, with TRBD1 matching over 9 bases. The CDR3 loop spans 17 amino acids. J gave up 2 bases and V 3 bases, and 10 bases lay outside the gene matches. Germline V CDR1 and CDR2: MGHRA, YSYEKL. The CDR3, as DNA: TGCGCCAGCAGCCAGAATCCACAGGGGGCATTGAACTATGGCTACACCTTC. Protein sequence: CASSQNPQGALNYGYTF.

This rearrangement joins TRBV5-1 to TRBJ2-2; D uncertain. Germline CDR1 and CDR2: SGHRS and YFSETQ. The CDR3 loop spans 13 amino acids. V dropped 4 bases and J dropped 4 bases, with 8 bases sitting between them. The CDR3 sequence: CASSAPGTGELFF. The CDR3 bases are TGCGCCAGCAGCGCCCCGGGCACCGGGGAGCTGTTTTTT.

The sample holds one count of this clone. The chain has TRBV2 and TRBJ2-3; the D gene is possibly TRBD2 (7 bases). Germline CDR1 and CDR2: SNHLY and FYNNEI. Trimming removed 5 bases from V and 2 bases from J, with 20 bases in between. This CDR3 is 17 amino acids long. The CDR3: CASSPKGGGLITDTQYF. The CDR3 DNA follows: TGTGCCAGCAGTCCAAAAGGGGGGGGGCTGATCACAGATACGCAGTATTTT. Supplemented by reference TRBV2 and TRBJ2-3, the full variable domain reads EPEVTQTPSHQVTQMGQEVILRCVPISNHLYFYWYRQILGQKVEFLVSFYNNEISEKSEIFDDQFSVERPDGSNFTLKIRSTKLEDSAMYFCASSPKGGGLITDTQYFGPGTRLTVL.

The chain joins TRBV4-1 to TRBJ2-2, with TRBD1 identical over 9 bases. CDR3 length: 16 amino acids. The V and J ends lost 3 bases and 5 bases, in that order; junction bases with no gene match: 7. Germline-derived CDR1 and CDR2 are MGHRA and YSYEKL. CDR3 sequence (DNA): TGCGCCAGCAGCCAGCCGACAGGGGGTCGAACCGGGGAGCTGTTTTTT. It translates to CASSQPTGGRTGELFF.

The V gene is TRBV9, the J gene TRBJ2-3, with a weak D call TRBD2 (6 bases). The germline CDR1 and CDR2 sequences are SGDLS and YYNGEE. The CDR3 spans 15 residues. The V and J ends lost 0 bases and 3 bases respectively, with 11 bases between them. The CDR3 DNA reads TGTGCCAGCAGCGTAGCTCACCGGGGGACAGATACGCAGTATTTT. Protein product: CASSVAHRGTDTQYF.

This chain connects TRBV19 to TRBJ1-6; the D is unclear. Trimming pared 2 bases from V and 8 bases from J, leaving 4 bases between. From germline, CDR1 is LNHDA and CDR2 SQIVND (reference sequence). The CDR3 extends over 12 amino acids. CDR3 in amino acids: CASSIIDSPLHF. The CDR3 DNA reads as TGTGCCAGTAGTATAATAGATTCACCCCTCCACTTT.

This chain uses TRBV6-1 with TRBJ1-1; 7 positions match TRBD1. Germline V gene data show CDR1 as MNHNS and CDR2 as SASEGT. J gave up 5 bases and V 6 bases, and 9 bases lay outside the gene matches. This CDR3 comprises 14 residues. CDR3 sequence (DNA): TGTGCCAGCAGGATACAGGGGTCTGGTACTGAAGCTTTCTTT. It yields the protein CASRIQGSGTEAFF.

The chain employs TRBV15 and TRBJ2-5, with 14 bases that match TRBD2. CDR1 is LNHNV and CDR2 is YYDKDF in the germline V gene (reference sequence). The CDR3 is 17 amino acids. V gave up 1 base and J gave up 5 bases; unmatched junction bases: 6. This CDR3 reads CATSRGGTSGGGETQYF. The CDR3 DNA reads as TGTGCCACCAGCAGAGGAGGGACTAGCGGGGGTGGGGAGACCCAGTACTTC.

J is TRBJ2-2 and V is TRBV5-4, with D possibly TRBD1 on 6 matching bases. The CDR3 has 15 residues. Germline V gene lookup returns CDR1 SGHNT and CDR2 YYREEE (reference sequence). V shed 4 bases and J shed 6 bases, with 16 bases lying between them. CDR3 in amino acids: CASSLQLQGAGELFF. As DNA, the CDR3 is TGTGCCAGCAGCCTACAACTACAGGGCGCCGGGGAGCTGTTTTTT.

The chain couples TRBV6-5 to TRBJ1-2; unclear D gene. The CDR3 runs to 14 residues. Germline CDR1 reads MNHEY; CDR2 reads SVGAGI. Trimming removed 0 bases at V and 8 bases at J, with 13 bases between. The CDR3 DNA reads TGTGCCAGCAGTTACTCGAAACTCGCCTCGGGCTACACCTTC. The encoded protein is CASSYSKLASGYTF.

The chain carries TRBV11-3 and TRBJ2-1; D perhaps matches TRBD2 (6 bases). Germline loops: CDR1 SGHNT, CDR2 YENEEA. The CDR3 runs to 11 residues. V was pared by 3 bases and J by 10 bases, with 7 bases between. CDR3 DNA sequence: TGTGCCAGCAGCTTCGGGGGAGAGCAGTTCTTC. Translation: CASSFGGEQFF.

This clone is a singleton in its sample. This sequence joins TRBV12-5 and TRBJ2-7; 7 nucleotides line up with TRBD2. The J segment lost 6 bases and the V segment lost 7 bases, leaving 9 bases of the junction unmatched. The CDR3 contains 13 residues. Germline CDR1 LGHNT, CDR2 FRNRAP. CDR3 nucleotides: TGTGCTAGTGCACTGGGGGGGACTGCCGAGCAGTACTTC. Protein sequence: CASALGGTAEQYF. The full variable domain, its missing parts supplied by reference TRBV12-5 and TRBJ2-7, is DARVTQTPRHKVTEMGQEVTMRCQPILGHNTVFWYRQTMMQGLELLAYFRNRAPLDDSGMPKDRFSAEMPDATLATLKIQPSEPRDSAVYFCASALGGTAEQYFGPGTRLTVT.

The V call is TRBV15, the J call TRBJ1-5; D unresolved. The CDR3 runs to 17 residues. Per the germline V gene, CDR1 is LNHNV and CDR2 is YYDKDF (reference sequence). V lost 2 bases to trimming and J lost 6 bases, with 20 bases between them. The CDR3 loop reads CATSRQIGVSTGQPQHF. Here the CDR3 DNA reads TGTGCCACCAGCAGACAGATAGGCGTTTCGACTGGTCAGCCCCAGCATTTT.

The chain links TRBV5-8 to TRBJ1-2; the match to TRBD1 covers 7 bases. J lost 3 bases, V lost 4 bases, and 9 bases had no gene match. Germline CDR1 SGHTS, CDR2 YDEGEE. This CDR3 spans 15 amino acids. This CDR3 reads CASSRRGQRHYGYTF. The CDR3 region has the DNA TGTGCCAGCAGCCGCCGGGGACAGCGACACTATGGCTACACCTTC.

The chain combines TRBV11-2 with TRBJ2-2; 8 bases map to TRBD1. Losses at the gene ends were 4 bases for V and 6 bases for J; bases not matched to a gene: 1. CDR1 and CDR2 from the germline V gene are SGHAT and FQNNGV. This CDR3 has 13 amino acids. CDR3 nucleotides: TGTGCCAGCAGCTCCAGGGGGCCCGGGGAGCTGTTTTTT. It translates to CASSSRGPGELFF.

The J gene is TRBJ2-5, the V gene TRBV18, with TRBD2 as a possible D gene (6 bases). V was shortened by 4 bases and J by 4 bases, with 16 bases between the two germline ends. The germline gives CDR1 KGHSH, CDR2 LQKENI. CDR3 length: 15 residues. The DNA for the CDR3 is TGTGCCAGCTCACTAGGGACTCCCCCGCTAGAGACCCAGTACTTC. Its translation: CASSLGTPPLETQYF. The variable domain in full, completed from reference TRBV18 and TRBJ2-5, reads NAGVMQNPRHLVRRRGQEARLRCSPMKGHSHVYWYRQLPEEGLKFMVYLQKENIIDESGMPKERFSAEFPKEGPSILRIQQVVRGDSAAYFCASSLGTPPLETQYFGPGTRLLVL.

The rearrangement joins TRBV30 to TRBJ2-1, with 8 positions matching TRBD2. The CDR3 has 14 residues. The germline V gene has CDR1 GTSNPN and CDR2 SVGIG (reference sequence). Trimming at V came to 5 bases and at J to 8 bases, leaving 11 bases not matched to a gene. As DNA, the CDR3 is TGTGCCTGGGATATTAGGACTAGCATCCATGAGCAGTTCTTC. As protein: CAWDIRTSIHEQFF.

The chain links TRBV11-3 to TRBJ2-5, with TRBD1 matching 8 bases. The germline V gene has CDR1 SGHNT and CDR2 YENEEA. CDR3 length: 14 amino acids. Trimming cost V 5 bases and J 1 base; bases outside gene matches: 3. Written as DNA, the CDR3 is TGTGCCAGCAGCGTGACAGGGGTCCAAGAGACCCAGTACTTC. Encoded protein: CASSVTGVQETQYF.

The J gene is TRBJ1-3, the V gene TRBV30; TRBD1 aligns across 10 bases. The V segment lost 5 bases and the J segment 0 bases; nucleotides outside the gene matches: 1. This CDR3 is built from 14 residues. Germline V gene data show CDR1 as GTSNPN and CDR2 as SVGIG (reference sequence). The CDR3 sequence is CAWGTGVSGNTIYF. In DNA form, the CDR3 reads TGTGCCTGGGGGACAGGGGTCTCTGGAAACACCATATATTTT.

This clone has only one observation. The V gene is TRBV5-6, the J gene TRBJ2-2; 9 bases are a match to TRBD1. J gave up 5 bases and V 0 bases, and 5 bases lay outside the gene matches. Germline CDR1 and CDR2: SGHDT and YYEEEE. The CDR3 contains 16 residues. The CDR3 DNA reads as TGTGCCAGCAGCTTGGCCGGACAGGGGCCTACCGGGGAGCTGTTTTTT. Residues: CASSLAGQGPTGELFF.

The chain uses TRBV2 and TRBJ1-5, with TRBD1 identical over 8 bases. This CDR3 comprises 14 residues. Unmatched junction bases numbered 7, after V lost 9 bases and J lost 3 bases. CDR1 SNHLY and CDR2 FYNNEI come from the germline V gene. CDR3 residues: CASRRGQANQPQHF. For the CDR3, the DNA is TGTGCCAGTCGAAGGGGACAGGCCAATCAGCCCCAGCATTTT.

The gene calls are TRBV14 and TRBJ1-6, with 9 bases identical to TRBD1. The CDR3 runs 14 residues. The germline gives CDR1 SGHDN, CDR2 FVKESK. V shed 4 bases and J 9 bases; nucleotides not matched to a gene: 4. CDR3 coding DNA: TGTGCCAGCAGCCCCCGGACAGGGGCTTCACCCCTCCACTTT. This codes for CASSPRTGASPLHF.

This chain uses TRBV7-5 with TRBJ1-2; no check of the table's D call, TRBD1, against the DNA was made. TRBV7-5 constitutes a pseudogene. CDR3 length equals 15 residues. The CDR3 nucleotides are TGTGCCAGAAGCTTAACTTCCGACAGTCGTGGCTGCTACACCTTC. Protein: CARSLTSDSRGCYTF.

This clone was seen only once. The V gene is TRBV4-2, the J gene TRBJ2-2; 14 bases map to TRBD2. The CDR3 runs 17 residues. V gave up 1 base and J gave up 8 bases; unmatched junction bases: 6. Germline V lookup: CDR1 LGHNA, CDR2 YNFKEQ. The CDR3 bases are TGTGCCAGCAGCCAAGGACTAGCGGGGGGGGGCCTGGGGGAGCTGTTTTTT. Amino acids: CASSQGLAGGGLGELFF.

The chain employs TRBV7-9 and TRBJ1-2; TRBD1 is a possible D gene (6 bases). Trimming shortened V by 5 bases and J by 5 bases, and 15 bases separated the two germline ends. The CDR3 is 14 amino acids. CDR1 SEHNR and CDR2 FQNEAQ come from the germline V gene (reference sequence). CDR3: CASSPDRSPYGYTF. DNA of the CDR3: TGTGCCAGCAGCCCCGACAGGTCCCCTTATGGCTACACCTTC.

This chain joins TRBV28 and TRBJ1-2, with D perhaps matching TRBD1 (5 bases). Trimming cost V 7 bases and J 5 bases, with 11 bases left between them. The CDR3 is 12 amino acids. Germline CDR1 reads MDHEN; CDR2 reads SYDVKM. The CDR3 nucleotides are TGTGCCAGCACCGCCCCAGGGTATGGCTACACCTTC. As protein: CASTAPGYGYTF.